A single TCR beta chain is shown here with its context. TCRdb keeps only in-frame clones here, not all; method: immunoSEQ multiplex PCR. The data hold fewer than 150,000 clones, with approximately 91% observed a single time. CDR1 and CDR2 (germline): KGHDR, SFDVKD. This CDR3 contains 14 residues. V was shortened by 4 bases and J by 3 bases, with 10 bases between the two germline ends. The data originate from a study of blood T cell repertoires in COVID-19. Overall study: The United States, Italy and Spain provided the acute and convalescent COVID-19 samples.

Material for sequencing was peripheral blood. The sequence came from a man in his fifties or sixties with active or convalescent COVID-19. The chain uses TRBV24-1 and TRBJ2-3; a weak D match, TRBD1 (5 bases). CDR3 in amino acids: CATSERQRTDTQYF. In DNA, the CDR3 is TGTGCCACCAGTGAGCGACAGAGAACAGATACGCAGTATTTT.